This TCR beta chain was recorded in a study of glioma-infiltrating T cells after dendritic cell vaccination. This clone came up a few times. None of the glioblastoma patients had an isocitrate dehydrogenase mutation. Blood PBMC samples: pre-vaccination, two weeks post third vaccination, and at tumor progression. TCRB CDR3 was amplified from 2 ug genomic DNA or less. TCRdb's table, derived via immunoSEQ multiplex PCR, lists solely in-frame clones and lacks some. The sample has approximately 84,000 clones, about nine tenths seen once. This clonotype was obtained from a human donor with glioblastoma. This specimen consisted of blood, obtained before dendritic cell vaccination.

CDR3: CASSPLTGLTEAFF. CDR3 DNA: TGTGCCAGCTCACCACTTACAGGGTTGACTGAAGCTTTCTTT. This rearrangement joins TRBV18 to TRBJ1-1, with a tentative D call TRBD1 (6 bases). There are 14 residues in the CDR3. Germline V gene lookup returns CDR1 KGHSH and CDR2 LQKENI. V lost 1 base and J lost 5, with 11 bases in between.